One sample yielded the 16 T cell receptor beta chains listed below, sequenced in a study of T cells in Graves' hyperthyroidism and ophthalmopathy. There were TCR beta CDR3 regions amplified from RNA transcripts. An initial round of RT-PCR targeting the TCR CDR3 relied on the HTBI primer set. Using its own MiXCR run on the multiplex PCR reads, TCRdb lists one record per CDR3 protein. The data hold fewer than 350,000 distinct CDR3 sequences, with 10% to 15% observed a single time. The sample taken for sequencing was blood. These receptors all come from a woman aged 30 to 39 with Graves' hyperthyroidism that later progressed to Graves' ophthalmopathy.

The chain couples TRBV27 to TRBJ2-7; no clear D gene. CDR1 MNHEY and CDR2 SMNVEV come from the germline V gene (reference sequence). The germline V and J ends were trimmed by 6 bases and 2 bases, with 11 bases remaining between them. This CDR3 comprises 13 residues. The CDR3 here is CASSDRNTYEQYF. CDR3 sequence (DNA): TGTGCCAGCAGCGATCGAAATACCTACGAGCAGTACTTC.

This clonotype appeared many times. This sequence joins TRBV29-1 and TRBJ1-1; tentatively, D is TRBD1 (6 bases). Looked up from germline, CDR1 is SQVTM and CDR2 is ANQGSEA. V lost 4 bases and J 6 bases, leaving 9 bases between the germline ends. This CDR3 contains 11 residues. In DNA, the CDR3 is TGCAGCGTTGCCAGGGGTTCTGAAGCTTTCTTT. Residues: CSVARGSEAFF.

This clonotype appeared a few times. The genes are TRBV19 and TRBJ2-1, with TRBD2 identical over 9 bases. Germline CDR1 reads LNHDA; CDR2 reads SQIVND (reference sequence). The CDR3 loop spans 16 amino acids. V lost 9 bases and J lost 11; bases outside the gene matches: 20. The CDR3 region is CARWTFSGRPDGQQFF. CDR3 DNA sequence: TGTGCCAGATGGACGTTCAGCGGGAGGCCTGACGGGCAGCAGTTCTTC.

This clonotype was counted at least ten times. The V and J genes are TRBV30 and TRBJ2-2; no firm D call. The V end lost 0 bases, the J end lost 3 bases, and 8 bases lay between the germline ends. Germline V CDR1 and CDR2: GTSNPN, SVGIG (reference sequence). The CDR3 has 14 amino acids. The CDR3 sequence: CAWSVLWDTGELFF. CDR3 sequence (DNA): TGTGCCTGGAGTGTGTTGTGGGACACCGGGGAGCTGTTTTTT.

This clonotype came up many times. The V call is TRBV5-6, the J call TRBJ2-5; 7 bases are shared with TRBD1. Germline CDR1 and CDR2: SGHDT and YYEEEE. V was pared by 2 bases and J by 5 bases, with 3 bases of the junction left unmatched. CDR3 length equals 13 residues. The CDR3 sequence: CASSFARGETQYF. The CDR3 nucleotides are TGTGCCAGCAGCTTTGCCAGGGGGGAGACCCAGTACTTC.

This clonotype was recorded a few times. This chain uses TRBV5-4 with TRBJ2-1, with a tentative D call TRBD2 (6 bases). V was cut by 0 bases and J by 7 bases, with 8 bases left in between. Germline V gene sequence: CDR1 SGHNT, CDR2 YYREEE (reference sequence). This CDR3 has 13 residues. CDR3 sequence: CASSLGRGNEQFF. The DNA of the CDR3 is TGTGCCAGCAGCTTGGGGAGGGGAAATGAGCAGTTCTTC. The full variable domain, in which reference TRBV5-4 and TRBJ2-1 provide the parts outside the CDR3, is ETGVTQSPTHLIKTRGQQVTLRCSSQSGHNTVSWYQQALGQGPQFIFQYYREEENGRGNFPPRFSGLQFPNYSSELNVNALELDDSALYLCASSLGRGNEQFFGPGTRLTVL.

This clonotype came up many times. The V and J genes are TRBV10-3 and TRBJ2-5; D is possibly TRBD2 (5 bases). The V end was cut by 8 bases, the J end by 5 bases, with 12 bases between. This CDR3 spans 12 amino acids. CDR1 is ENHRY, CDR2 SYGVKD, per germline. CDR3 amino acids: CAIRGSLETQYF. The CDR3 DNA follows: TGTGCCATCCGGGGAAGCTTGGAGACCCAGTACTTC.

This clonotype was picked up many times. The V gene is TRBV27, the J gene TRBJ1-6, with 7 bases identical to TRBD1. Germline V gene sequence: CDR1 MNHEY, CDR2 SMNVEV (reference sequence). CDR3 size: 16 residues. The V segment lost 8 bases and the J segment 7 bases; nucleotides outside the gene matches: 14. The CDR3 loop reads CASYLNEGQSNSPLHF. The DNA for the CDR3 is TGTGCCAGCTACTTAAACGAGGGACAGTCAAATTCACCCCTCCACTTT.

This clonotype was seen ten or more times. The rearrangement uses TRBV4-3 and TRBJ1-4, with unresolved D. Germline-derived CDR1 and CDR2 are LGHNA and YSLEER. CDR3 size: 13 residues. V was shortened by 2 bases and J by 5 bases, with 6 bases between the two germline ends. The CDR3 nucleotides are TGCGCCAGCAGCCAAACAATGAATGAAAAACTGTTTTTT. Protein product: CASSQTMNEKLFF.

This clonotype was observed at least ten times. This chain links TRBV19 with TRBJ2-7; D is unclear. Trimming took off 5 bases at V and 2 bases at J, with 16 bases between the two ends. CDR3 length: 15 amino acids. The germline CDR1 and CDR2 sequences are LNHDA and SQIVND (reference sequence). CDR3 amino acids: CASSVPGTGAYEQYF. In nucleotides, the CDR3 is TGTGCCAGTAGTGTCCCCGGTACGGGTGCCTACGAGCAGTACTTC. The whole variable domain, remainder taken from reference TRBV19 and TRBJ2-7, is DGGITQSPKYLFRKEGQNVTLSCEQNLNHDAMYWYRQDPGQGLRLIYYSQIVNDFQKGDIAEGYSVSREKKESFPLTVTSAQKNPTAFYLCASSVPGTGAYEQYFGPGTRLTVT.

This clonotype was counted a few times. This may arise from a read error, as a much more abundant clone is one base away. The CDR3 ends on some other residue instead of the conserved phenylalanine or tryptophan, so this is likely a read error. The chain employs TRBV12-3 or TRBV12-4 and TRBJ1-1; 7 nucleotides match TRBD1. V dropped 2 bases and J dropped 0; count of bases not matched to a gene: 9. The CDR3 totals 17 residues. The CDR3 reads CASSLQGGYVMNTEAFS. DNA of the CDR3: TGTGCCAGCAGTTTACAGGGGGGCTATGTTATGAACACTGAAGCTTTCTCT.

This clonotype occurred many times. V usage is TRBV2 and J usage is TRBJ2-1, with TRBD2 identical over 7 bases. CDR3 length: 15 residues. V shed 2 bases, J shed 8 bases, and the junction held 9 bases outside the gene matches. Germline V gene data show CDR1 as SNHLY and CDR2 as FYNNEI. The CDR3 sequence is CASSESLGGSDEQFF. The CDR3 bases are TGTGCCAGCAGTGAATCCCTCGGCGGGAGCGATGAGCAGTTCTTC.

As for this clonotype: The junction shows a germline mismatch at one end, possibly a read error. The chain employs TRBV6-1 and TRBJ2-7; TRBD1 aligns across 9 bases. The CDR3 sequence is 17 residues long. CDR1 and CDR2 from the germline V gene are MNHNS and SASEGT. This chain's CDR3 is CASSGRGGGQGSYEQDF. CDR3 DNA sequence: TGTGCCAGCAGTGGAAGAGGGGGGGGACAGGGATCCTACGAGCAGGACTTC.

The chain links TRBV6-1 to TRBJ2-6; no firm D call. Germline values: CDR1 MNHNS, CDR2 SASEGT. The CDR3 spans 15 residues. With 2 bases removed from V and 2 bases from J, the gap between germline ends came to 7 bases. CDR3 in amino acids: CASSELETGANVLTF. DNA of the CDR3: TGTGCCAGCAGTGAACTGGAGACTGGGGCCAACGTCCTGACTTTC.

This clonotype came up many times. The chain joins TRBV27 to TRBJ2-5; D call uncertain. V lost 6 bases and J lost 5, with 16 bases in between. Germline V lookup: CDR1 MNHEY, CDR2 SMNVEV (reference sequence). The CDR3 consists of 14 residues. This CDR3 is CASRRSGVGETQYF. The CDR3 nucleotides read TGTGCCAGCAGGAGAAGTGGGGTAGGGGAGACCCAGTACTTC.

The chain has TRBV4-2 and TRBJ2-5, with D tentatively TRBD1 (6 bases). The germline V and J ends were trimmed by 0 bases and 2 bases, with 13 bases remaining between them. Per germline, CDR1 LGHNA and CDR2 YNFKEQ. CDR3 length: 16 residues. The CDR3 nucleotides are TGTGCCAGCAGCCAAGATCTTTTAGGACAGCAAGAGACCCAGTACTTC. It specifies CASSQDLLGQQETQYF.